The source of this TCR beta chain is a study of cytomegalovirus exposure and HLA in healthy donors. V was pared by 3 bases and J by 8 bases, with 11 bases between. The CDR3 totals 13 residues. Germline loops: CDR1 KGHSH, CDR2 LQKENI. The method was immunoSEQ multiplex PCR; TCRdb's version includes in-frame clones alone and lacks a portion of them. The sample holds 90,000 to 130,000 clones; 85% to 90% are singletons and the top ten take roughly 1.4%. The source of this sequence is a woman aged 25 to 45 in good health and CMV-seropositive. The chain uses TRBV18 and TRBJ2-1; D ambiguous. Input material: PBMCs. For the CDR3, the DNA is TGTGCCAGCTCACCTCTATCCGGGTATGAGCAGTTCTTC. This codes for CASSPLSGYEQFF.